Below are 6 T cell receptor beta chains sequenced from a single sample in a study of T cell changes during pregnancy in multiple sclerosis. Sequencing was performed with immunoSEQ multiplex PCR; in TCRdb, only in-frame clones are kept and a portion is missing. Of approximately 100,000 clones listed, 90% to 95% are singletons. The sequencing used peripheral blood, collected in the second trimester of pregnancy. These receptors were taken from a female donor with multiple sclerosis, enrolled in a pregnancy study.

The chain links TRBV7-3 to TRBJ2-7, with 10 bases aligning to TRBD1. This CDR3 comprises 13 residues. V gave up 2 bases and J gave up 6 bases; unmatched junction bases: 1. Germline V gene data show CDR1 as SGHTA and CDR2 as FQGTGA. CDR3 sequence reads: CASSLRTGGEQYF. In nucleotides, the CDR3 is TGTGCCAGCAGCTTACGGACAGGGGGCGAGCAGTACTTC.

V usage is TRBV28 and J usage is TRBJ1-1; 8 positions agree with TRBD1. The CDR3 has 14 amino acids. CDR1 MDHEN and CDR2 SYDVKM come from the germline V gene. V shed 10 bases and J 1 base; nucleotides not matched to a gene: 8. The CDR3 bases are TGTGCCATCGAAACCGGACAGGGGAACACTGAAGCTTTCTTT. Translation: CAIETGQGNTEAFF.

The gene calls are TRBV10-3 and TRBJ2-1; D may be TRBD1 (5 bases). The V end was cut by 4 bases, the J end by 6 bases, with 13 bases between. Germline loops: CDR1 ENHRY, CDR2 SYGVKD. The CDR3 loop spans 14 amino acids. The CDR3 reads CAISVQGSPNEQFF. In DNA, the CDR3 is TGTGCCATCAGTGTGCAGGGTAGCCCCAATGAGCAGTTCTTC.

The chain employs TRBV7-8 and TRBJ2-1, with TRBD2 matching 7 bases. V was pared by 1 base and J by 2 bases, with 17 bases of the junction left unmatched. The CDR3 loop spans 20 amino acids. Looked up from germline, CDR1 is SGHVS and CDR2 is FQNEAQ. The chain's CDR3 is CASSLGEGRTMRGTYNEQFF. The CDR3 DNA is TGTGCCAGCAGCTTAGGGGAAGGGCGAACTATGCGGGGGACCTACAATGAGCAGTTCTTC.

The chain is built from TRBV6-4 and TRBJ2-4; the match to TRBD2 covers 10 bases. Germline loops: CDR1 MRHNA, CDR2 SNTAGT. Trimming at V came to 5 bases and at J to 7 bases, leaving 11 bases not matched to a gene. There are 16 residues in the CDR3. CDR3 sequence reads: CASSPQPGTSANIQYF. CDR3 nucleotides: TGTGCCAGCAGTCCCCAACCCGGGACTAGCGCCAACATTCAGTACTTC.

This chain links TRBV5-1 with TRBJ2-2, with 9 bases aligning to TRBD2. The CDR3 is 12 amino acids. CDR1 is SGHRS, CDR2 YFSETQ, per germline. V was clipped by 4 bases and J by 17 bases; unmatched bases: 9. Written as DNA, the CDR3 is TGCGCCAGCAGCAATCTAGCGGGGAACCCCTTTTTT. Translation: CASSNLAGNPFF.